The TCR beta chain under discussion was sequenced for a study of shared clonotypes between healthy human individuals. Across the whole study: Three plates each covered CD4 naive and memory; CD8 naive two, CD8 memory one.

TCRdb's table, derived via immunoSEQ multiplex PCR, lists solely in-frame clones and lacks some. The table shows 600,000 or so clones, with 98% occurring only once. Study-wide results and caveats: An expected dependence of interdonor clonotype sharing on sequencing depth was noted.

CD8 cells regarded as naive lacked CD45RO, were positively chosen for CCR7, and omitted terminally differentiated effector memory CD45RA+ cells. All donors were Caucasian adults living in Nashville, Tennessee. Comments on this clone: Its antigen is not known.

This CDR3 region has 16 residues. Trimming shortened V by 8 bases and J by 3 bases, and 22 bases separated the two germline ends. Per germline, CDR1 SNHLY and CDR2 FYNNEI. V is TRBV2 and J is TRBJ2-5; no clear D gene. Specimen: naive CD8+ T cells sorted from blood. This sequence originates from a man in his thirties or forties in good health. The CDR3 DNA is TGTGCCAGCTCGCATGAAGTAGGGCGTTACAAAGAGACCCAGTACTTC. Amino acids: CASSHEVGRYKETQYF.